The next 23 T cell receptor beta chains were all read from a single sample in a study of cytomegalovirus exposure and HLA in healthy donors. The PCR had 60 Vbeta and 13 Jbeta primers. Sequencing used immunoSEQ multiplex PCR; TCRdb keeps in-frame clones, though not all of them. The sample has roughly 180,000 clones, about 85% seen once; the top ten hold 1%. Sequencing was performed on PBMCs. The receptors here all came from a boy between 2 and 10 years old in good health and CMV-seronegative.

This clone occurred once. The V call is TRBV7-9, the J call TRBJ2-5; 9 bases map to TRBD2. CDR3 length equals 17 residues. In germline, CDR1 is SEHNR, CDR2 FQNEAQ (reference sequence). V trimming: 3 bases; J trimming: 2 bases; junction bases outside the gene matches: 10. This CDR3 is CASSFGAGGPWQETQYF. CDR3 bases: TGTGCCAGCAGCTTTGGGGCGGGAGGGCCTTGGCAAGAGACCCAGTACTTC. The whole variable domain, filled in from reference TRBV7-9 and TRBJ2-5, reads DTGVSQNPRHKITKRGQNVTFRCDPISEHNRLYWYRQTLGQGPEFLTYFQNEAQLEKSRLLSDRFSAERPKGSFSTLEIQRTEQGDSAMYLCASSFGAGGPWQETQYFGPGTRLLVL.

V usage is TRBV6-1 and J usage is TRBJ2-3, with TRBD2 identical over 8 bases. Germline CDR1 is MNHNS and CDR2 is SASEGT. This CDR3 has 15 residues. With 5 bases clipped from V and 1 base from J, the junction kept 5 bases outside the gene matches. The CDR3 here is CASSPIAGRTDTQYF. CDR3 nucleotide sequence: TGTGCCAGCAGTCCCATAGCGGGGCGCACAGATACGCAGTATTTT.

DNA for the CDR3: TGTGCCAGCAGACCGGGACAGGAGGGGGGCTACACCTTC. This gives the protein CASRPGQEGGYTF. This rearrangement joins TRBV6-5 to TRBJ1-2, with 8 bases lining up with TRBD1. Germline-derived CDR1 and CDR2 are MNHEY and SVGAGI. V shed 6 bases and J 8 bases; nucleotides not matched to a gene: 8. This CDR3 is 13 amino acids long.

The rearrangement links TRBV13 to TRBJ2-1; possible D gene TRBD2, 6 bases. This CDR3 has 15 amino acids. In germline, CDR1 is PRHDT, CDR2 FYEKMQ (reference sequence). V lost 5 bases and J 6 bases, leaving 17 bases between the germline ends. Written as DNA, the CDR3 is TGTGCCAGCAGCCGTTTGGGACTCCAAGGCAATGAGCAGTTCTTC. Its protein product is CASSRLGLQGNEQFF.

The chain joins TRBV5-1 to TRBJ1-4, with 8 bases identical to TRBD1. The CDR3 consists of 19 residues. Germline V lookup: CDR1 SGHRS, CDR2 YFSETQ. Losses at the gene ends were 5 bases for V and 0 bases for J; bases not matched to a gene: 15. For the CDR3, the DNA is TGCGCCAGCAGATCGAATCTCGGGACAGGACACGCAACTAATGAAAAACTGTTTTTT. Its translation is CASRSNLGTGHATNEKLFF.

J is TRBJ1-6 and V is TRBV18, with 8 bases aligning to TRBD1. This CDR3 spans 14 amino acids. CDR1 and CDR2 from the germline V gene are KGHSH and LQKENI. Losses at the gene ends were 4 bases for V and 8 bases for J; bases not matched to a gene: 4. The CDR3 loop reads CASSLDRGDSPLHF. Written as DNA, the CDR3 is TGTGCCAGCTCACTAGACAGGGGAGATTCACCCCTCCACTTT.

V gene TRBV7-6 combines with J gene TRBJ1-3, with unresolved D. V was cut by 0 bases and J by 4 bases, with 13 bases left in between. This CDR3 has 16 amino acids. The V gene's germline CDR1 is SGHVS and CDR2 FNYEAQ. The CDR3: CASSLAVAGSGNTIYF. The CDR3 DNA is TGTGCCAGCAGCTTAGCGGTCGCGGGATCGGGAAACACCATATATTTT.

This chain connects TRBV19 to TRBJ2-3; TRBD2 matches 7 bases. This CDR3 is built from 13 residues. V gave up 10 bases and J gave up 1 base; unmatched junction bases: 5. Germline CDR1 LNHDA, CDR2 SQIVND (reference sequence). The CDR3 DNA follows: TGTGCCACGTGGGGGGGTGGCACAGATACGCAGTATTTT. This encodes CATWGGGTDTQYF.

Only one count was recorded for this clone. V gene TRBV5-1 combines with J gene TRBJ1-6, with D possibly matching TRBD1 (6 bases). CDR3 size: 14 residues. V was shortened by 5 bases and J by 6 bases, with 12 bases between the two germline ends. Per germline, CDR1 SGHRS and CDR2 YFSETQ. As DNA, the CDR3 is TGCGCCAGCAGTGGGGACATCCCTAATTCACCCCTCCACTTT. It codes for CASSGDIPNSPLHF.

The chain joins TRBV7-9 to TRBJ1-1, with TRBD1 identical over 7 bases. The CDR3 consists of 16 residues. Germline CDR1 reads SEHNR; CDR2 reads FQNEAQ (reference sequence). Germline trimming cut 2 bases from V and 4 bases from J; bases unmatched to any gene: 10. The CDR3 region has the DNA TGTGCCAGCAGCTTAAAAGGGGGCGCATTCCCCACTGAAGCTTTCTTT. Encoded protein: CASSLKGGAFPTEAFF.

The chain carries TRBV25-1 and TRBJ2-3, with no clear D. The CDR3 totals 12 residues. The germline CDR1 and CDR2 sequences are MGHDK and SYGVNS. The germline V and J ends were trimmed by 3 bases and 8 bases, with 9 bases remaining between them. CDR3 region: CASSDRSGTQYF. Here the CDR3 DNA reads TGTGCCAGCAGTGATCGGTCGGGTACGCAGTATTTT.

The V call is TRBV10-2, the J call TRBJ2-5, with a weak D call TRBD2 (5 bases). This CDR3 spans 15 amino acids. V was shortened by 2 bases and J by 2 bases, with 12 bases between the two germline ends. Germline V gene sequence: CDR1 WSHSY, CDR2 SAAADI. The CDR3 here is CASSETSGAQETQYF. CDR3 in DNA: TGCGCCAGCAGTGAGACCAGCGGAGCACAAGAGACCCAGTACTTC.

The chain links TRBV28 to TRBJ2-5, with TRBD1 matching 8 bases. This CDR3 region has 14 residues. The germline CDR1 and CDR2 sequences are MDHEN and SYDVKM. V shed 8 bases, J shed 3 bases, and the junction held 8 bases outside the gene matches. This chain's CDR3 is CASWGAGGKETQYF. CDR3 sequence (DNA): TGTGCCAGCTGGGGGGCAGGGGGCAAAGAGACCCAGTACTTC.

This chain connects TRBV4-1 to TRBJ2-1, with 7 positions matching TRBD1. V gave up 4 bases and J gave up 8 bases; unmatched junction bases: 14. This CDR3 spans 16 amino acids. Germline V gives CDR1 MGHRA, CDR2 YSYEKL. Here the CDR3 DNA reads TGCGCCAGCAGCCTCCTAACGACAGGGCTGCGAGATGAGCAGTTCTTC. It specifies CASSLLTTGLRDEQFF.

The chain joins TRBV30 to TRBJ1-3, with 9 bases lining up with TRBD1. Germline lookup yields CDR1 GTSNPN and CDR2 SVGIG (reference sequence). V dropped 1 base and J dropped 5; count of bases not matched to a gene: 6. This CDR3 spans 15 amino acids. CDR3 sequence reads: CAWSGMGQGRNTIYF. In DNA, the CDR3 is TGTGCCTGGAGTGGAATGGGACAGGGTCGAAACACCATATATTTT.

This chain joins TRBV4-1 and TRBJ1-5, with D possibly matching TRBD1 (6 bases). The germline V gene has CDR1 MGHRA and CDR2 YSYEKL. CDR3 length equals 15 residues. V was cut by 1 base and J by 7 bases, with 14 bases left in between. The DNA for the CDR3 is TGCGCCAGCAGCCAAGTAGTAGGGGGAGTGCAGCCCCAGCATTTT. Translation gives CASSQVVGGVQPQHF.

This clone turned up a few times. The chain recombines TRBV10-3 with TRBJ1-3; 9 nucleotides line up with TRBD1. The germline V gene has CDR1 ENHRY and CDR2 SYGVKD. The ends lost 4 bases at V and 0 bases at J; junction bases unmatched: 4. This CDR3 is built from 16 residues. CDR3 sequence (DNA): TGTGCCATCAGTGGGACAGGGGTCTTCTCTGGAAACACCATATATTTT. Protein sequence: CAISGTGVFSGNTIYF.

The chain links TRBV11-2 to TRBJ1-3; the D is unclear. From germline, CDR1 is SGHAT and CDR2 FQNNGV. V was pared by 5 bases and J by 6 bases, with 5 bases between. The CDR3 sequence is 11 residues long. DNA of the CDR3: TGTGCCAGCAGCCCTCTAAACACCATATATTTT. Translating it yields CASSPLNTIYF.

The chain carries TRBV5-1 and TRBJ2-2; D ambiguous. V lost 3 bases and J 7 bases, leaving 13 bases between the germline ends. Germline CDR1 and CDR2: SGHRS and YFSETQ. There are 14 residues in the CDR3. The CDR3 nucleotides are TGCGCCAGCAGCTACCAACGGGTGGGCGGGGAGCTGTTTTTT. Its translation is CASSYQRVGGELFF.

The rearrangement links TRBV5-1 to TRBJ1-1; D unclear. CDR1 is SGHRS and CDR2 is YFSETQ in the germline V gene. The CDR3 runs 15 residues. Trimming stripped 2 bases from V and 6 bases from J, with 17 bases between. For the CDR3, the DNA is TGCGCCAGCAGCTTAAGCGGCCCGACCGGTGCTGAAGCTTTCTTT. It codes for CASSLSGPTGAEAFF.

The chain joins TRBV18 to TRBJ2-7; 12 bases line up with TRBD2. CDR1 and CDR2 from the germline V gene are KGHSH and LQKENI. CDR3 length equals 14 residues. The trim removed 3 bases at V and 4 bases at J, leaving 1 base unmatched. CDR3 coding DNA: TGTGCCAGCTCACCCGGACTAGCGGGGTACGAGCAGTACTTC. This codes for CASSPGLAGYEQYF.

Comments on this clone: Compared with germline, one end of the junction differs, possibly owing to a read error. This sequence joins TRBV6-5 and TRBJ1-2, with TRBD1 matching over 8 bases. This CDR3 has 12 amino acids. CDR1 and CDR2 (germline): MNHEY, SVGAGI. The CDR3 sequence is CASSRGQVNTDW. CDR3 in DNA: TGTGCCAGCAGTCGGGGACAGGTCAATACGGATTGG.

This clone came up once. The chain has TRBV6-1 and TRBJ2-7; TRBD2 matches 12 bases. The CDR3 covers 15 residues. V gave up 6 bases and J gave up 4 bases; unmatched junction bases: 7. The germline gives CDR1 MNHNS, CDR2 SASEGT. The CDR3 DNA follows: TGTGCCAGCAGGGCTAGCGGGAGGGCAATTTACGAGCAGTACTTC. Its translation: CASRASGRAIYEQYF.